A single sample is the source of the 14 T cell receptor beta chains below, sequenced in a study of shared clonotypes between healthy human individuals (dated by TCRdb to 2019 to 2021). Receptors were amplified or captured by the immunoSEQ multiplex PCR assay. What TCRdb holds here is the immuneACCESS table cut down to in-frame rearrangements. Part of the clones is not present; checked against another copy, under half of the missing clones reflect an unresolved V gene, and the others are unexplained. The sample data list some 1 million clones, and around four fifths of these were observed just once. The ten largest account for approximately 1.5% of the sample. The sample taken for sequencing was memory CD4+ T cells sorted from blood. The cell subset or site label on this specimen signifies: CD45RA-negative fraction. The origin of the receptors is a man between 18 and 29 years old in good health.

The V gene is TRBV5-1, the J gene TRBJ2-3, with 8 bases aligning to TRBD2. This CDR3 has 15 amino acids. Per the germline V gene, CDR1 is SGHRS and CDR2 is YFSETQ. V lost 4 bases to trimming and J lost 0 bases; unmatched junction nucleotides: 4. The DNA for the CDR3 is TGCGCCAGCAGCCGTGTAGCGGGGAGCACAGATACGCAGTATTTT. Protein sequence: CASSRVAGSTDTQYF.

This clone appeared once. A read error is possible here, since a much larger clone lies one base away. The V gene is TRBV28, the J gene TRBJ1-1; no definite D call. Germline CDR1 and CDR2: MDHEN and SYDVKM. Trimming stripped 8 bases from V and 1 base from J, with 8 bases between. The CDR3 covers 12 residues. DNA of the CDR3: TGTGCCAGCCTAAACGAGAACACTGAAGCTTTCTTT. Amino acid sequence: CASLNENTEAFF.

In this sample, this clone turned up a few times. The chain combines TRBV9 with TRBJ2-3, with D perhaps matching TRBD2 (7 bases). This CDR3 region has 16 residues. Germline-derived CDR1 and CDR2 are SGDLS and YYNGEE. V shed 5 bases and J shed 1 base, with 17 bases lying between them. DNA for the CDR3: TGTGCCAGCAGTCTTAGGGGGGAGGGACGCACAGATACGCAGTATTTT. Its protein product is CASSLRGEGRTDTQYF.

A few counts support this clone. The rearrangement joins TRBV7-9 to TRBJ2-5; perhaps D is TRBD1 or TRBD2 (5 bases each). The CDR3 contains 13 residues. Germline-derived CDR1 and CDR2 are SEHNR and FQNEAQ (reference sequence). V gave up 3 bases and J gave up 5 bases, with 10 bases separating them. As DNA, the CDR3 is TGTGCCAGCAGCTTCGGGACCCACGAGACCCAGTACTTC. This translates into CASSFGTHETQYF.

This clone was counted ten times or more. The chain joins TRBV13 to TRBJ2-7; maybe TRBD2 (6 bases). The ends were cut back, 4 bases at V and 6 bases at J, with 10 bases in the middle. The CDR3 has 12 residues. CDR1 and CDR2 from the germline V gene are PRHDT and FYEKMQ (reference sequence). The CDR3 sequence is CASSSSEGEQYF. As DNA, the CDR3 is TGTGCCAGCAGCTCATCGGAGGGCGAGCAGTACTTC.

The chain carries TRBV11-2 and TRBJ2-7, with 8 nucleotides matching TRBD2. This CDR3 comprises 16 residues. Trimming removed 0 bases from V and 2 bases from J; junction bases left unmatched: 6. Germline V gene sequence: CDR1 SGHAT, CDR2 FQNNGV. The CDR3 region is CASSLDRSGSAYEQYF. As DNA, the CDR3 is TGTGCCAGCAGCTTAGATCGGAGCGGGAGCGCCTACGAGCAGTACTTC.

In its sample, this clone was seen many times. Other DNA sequences within the sample encode an identical CDR3. J is TRBJ2-2 and V is TRBV6-5, with TRBD1 matching over 7 bases. Losses at the gene ends were 7 bases for V and 4 bases for J; bases not matched to a gene: 6. Germline CDR1 reads MNHEY; CDR2 reads SVGAGI. The CDR3 spans 14 residues. The CDR3 nucleotides are TGTGCCAGCACACAGGGGATAAGCACCGGGGAGCTGTTTTTT. Residues: CASTQGISTGELFF.

The V gene is TRBV5-4, the J gene TRBJ2-5, with D unclear. V dropped 0 bases and J dropped 4 bases, with 7 bases sitting between them. The CDR3 is made up of 13 amino acids. Germline assignment: CDR1 SGHNT and CDR2 YYREEE (reference sequence). The CDR3 nucleotides are TGTGCCAGCAGCTTGGACTACCCAGAGACCCAGTACTTC. It is translated as CASSLDYPETQYF.

The V and J genes are TRBV7-9 and TRBJ1-5; D remains ambiguous. Trimming removed 1 base at V and 11 bases at J, with 12 bases between. Per germline, CDR1 SEHNR and CDR2 FQNEAQ (reference sequence). CDR3 size: 13 residues. DNA for the CDR3: TGTGCCAGCAGCTTAGATAGCAGGAGGGCCCAGCATTTT. Translated, it gives CASSLDSRRAQHF. Full variable domain (rest looked up from reference TRBV7-9 and TRBJ1-5): DTGVSQNPRHKITKRGQNVTFRCDPISEHNRLYWYRQTLGQGPEFLTYFQNEAQLEKSRLLSDRFSAERPKGSFSTLEIQRTEQGDSAMYLCASSLDSRRAQHFGDGTRLSIL.

CDR3 loop: CASSQFRDEQYF. The CDR3 region has the DNA TGTGCCAGCAGCCAATTCCGGGACGAGCAGTACTTC. The rearrangement links TRBV7-2 to TRBJ2-7; D gene ambiguous. This CDR3 contains 12 residues. The V gene lost 5 bases and the J gene lost 5 bases, with 10 bases spanning the gap. Germline assignment: CDR1 SGHTA and CDR2 FQGNSA.

On this clone: A much larger clone lies a single base off, so this may be a read error. Other nucleotide sequences in the sample specify the same CDR3. The chain is built from TRBV7-9 and TRBJ1-1, with 9 bases that match TRBD1. V shed 3 bases, J shed 1 base, and the junction held 0 bases outside the gene matches. Germline CDR1 reads SEHNR; CDR2 reads FQNEAQ (reference sequence). This CDR3 is built from 14 residues. CDR3 in amino acids: CASSLGQGNTEAFF. CDR3 sequence (DNA): TGTGCCAGCAGCTTGGGACAGGGGAACACTGAAGCTTTCTTT.

This clone was observed once. The gene calls are TRBV5-4 and TRBJ1-2; D gene uncertain. This CDR3 has 13 residues. The germline V and J ends were trimmed by 2 bases and 2 bases, with 7 bases remaining between them. CDR1 is SGHNT and CDR2 is YYREEE in the germline V gene (reference sequence). In DNA, the CDR3 is TGTGCCAGCAGCTTCACGGGGAACTATGGCTACACCTTC. Translating it yields CASSFTGNYGYTF.

In the case of this clone: A read error may explain this, as a much larger clone is one base away. The genes are TRBV4-1 and TRBJ1-4, with D unresolved. The CDR3 consists of 17 residues. The germline gives CDR1 MGHRA, CDR2 YSYEKL. The V end lost 3 bases, the J end lost 5 bases, and 19 bases lay between the germline ends. The CDR3 protein is CASSHPKEAGQNEKLFF. DNA of the CDR3: TGCGCCAGCAGCCACCCAAAGGAGGCCGGCCAAAATGAAAAACTGTTTTTT.

This chain uses TRBV6-5 with TRBJ1-2; TRBD1 matches 8 bases. Germline lookup yields CDR1 MNHEY and CDR2 SVGAGI. V gave up 6 bases and J gave up 0 bases; unmatched junction bases: 6. This CDR3 spans 15 amino acids. CDR3 in amino acids: CASRGPGGPNYGYTF. The CDR3 DNA is TGTGCCAGCAGAGGTCCAGGGGGCCCTAACTATGGCTACACCTTC.